Below, 23 T cell receptor beta chains from the same sample are listed, as sequenced in a study of cytomegalovirus exposure and HLA in healthy donors. Primers: 60 Vbeta forward and 13 Jbeta reverse. Method: immunoSEQ multiplex PCR; TCRdb's copy keeps in-frame clones and lacks some. The sample lists 75,000 to 90,000 clones, 10% occurring once. The specimen sequenced was PBMCs. Source of these receptors: a man aged 60 to 75 in good health and CMV-seropositive.

V and J are TRBV9 and TRBJ2-3; TRBD2 matches 11 bases. CDR1 SGDLS and CDR2 YYNGEE come from the germline V gene. The CDR3 sequence is 18 residues long. With V trimmed by 0 bases and J by 0 bases, 6 bases remained unmatched. The CDR3 DNA reads as TGTGCCAGCAGCGTAGGTAGCGGGAGGGCCCTCAGCACAGATACGCAGTATTTT. It yields the protein CASSVGSGRALSTDTQYF.

This clone was recorded a few times. The chain is built from TRBV7-3 and TRBJ2-7; possibly TRBD1 for D (7 bases). CDR1 and CDR2 from the germline V gene are SGHTA and FQGTGA. This CDR3 is 15 amino acids long. Trimming took off 4 bases at V and 6 bases at J, with 19 bases between the two ends. This CDR3 is CASSSSDRAEGEQYV. The CDR3 nucleotides are TGTGCCAGCAGCTCTAGCGACAGGGCCGAGGGCGAGCAGTACGTC.

The gene calls are TRBV5-1 and TRBJ2-7; D remains unclear. Germline CDR1 and CDR2: SGHRS and YFSETQ. V was clipped by 0 bases and J by 3 bases, with 13 bases between them. This CDR3 comprises 15 residues. The CDR3 here is CASSLELKVNYEQYF. The CDR3, as DNA: TGCGCCAGCAGCTTGGAACTGAAAGTAAACTACGAGCAGTACTTC.

This sequence joins TRBV6-1 and TRBJ1-5; maybe TRBD1 (5 bases). This CDR3 region has 16 residues. Trimming stripped 1 base from V and 4 bases from J, with 14 bases between. Germline CDR1 reads MNHNS; CDR2 reads SASEGT. The CDR3 here is CASSEVRVVGNQPQHF. The CDR3 DNA is TGTGCCAGCAGTGAAGTCAGGGTAGTCGGGAATCAGCCCCAGCATTTT.

This clone has more than one count but fewer than ten. This chain uses TRBV4-1 with TRBJ2-1; D might be TRBD2 (7 bases). V lost 3 bases to trimming and J lost 0 bases, with 24 bases between them. CDR1 is MGHRA, CDR2 YSYEKL, per germline. The CDR3 consists of 20 residues. CDR3 region: CASSQGKGEPLADSYNEQFF. CDR3 DNA: TGCGCCAGCAGCCAGGGGAAGGGGGAACCGCTAGCGGACTCCTACAATGAGCAGTTCTTC.

The V call is TRBV2, the J call TRBJ1-3, with D tentatively TRBD1 (5 bases). The CDR3 spans 16 residues. V lost 5 bases, J lost 0 bases, and 14 bases lay in between. Germline CDR1 SNHLY, CDR2 FYNNEI. CDR3 coding DNA: TGTGCCAGCAGTTCGGACACCGTGAACTCTGGAAACACCATATATTTT. This gives the protein CASSSDTVNSGNTIYF.

The chain combines TRBV9 with TRBJ2-1; D is possibly TRBD2 (6 bases). Trimming removed 0 bases at V and 2 bases at J, with 9 bases between. The CDR3 length is 15 residues. CDR1 is SGDLS and CDR2 is YYNGEE in the germline V gene. CDR3 in amino acids: CASSVVAGPYNEQFF. CDR3 DNA: TGTGCCAGCAGCGTAGTTGCGGGACCCTACAATGAGCAGTTCTTC.

This clone has more than one count but fewer than ten. The V call is TRBV6-5, the J call TRBJ1-4, with D maybe TRBD1 (6 bases). V lost 10 bases and J lost 7, with 16 bases in between. Germline V lookup: CDR1 MNHEY, CDR2 SVGAGI. CDR3 size: 13 residues. DNA for the CDR3: TGTGCCACCTTTGCATCCAGGGGTGAAAAACTGTTTTTT. Translated, it gives CATFASRGEKLFF.

The V and J genes are TRBV7-2 and TRBJ1-5, with D perhaps matching TRBD1 (5 bases). The V and J ends lost 1 base and 6 bases respectively, with 13 bases between them. The CDR3 length is 15 residues. CDR1 and CDR2 from the germline V gene are SGHTA and FQGNSA. The CDR3 sequence is CASSLVAGGSQPQHF. DNA for the CDR3: TGTGCCAGCAGCTTAGTAGCGGGGGGGTCTCAGCCCCAGCATTTT.

In this sample, this clone turned up a few times. At one of its ends the junction is not consistent with the germline gene, which may arise from a read error. This chain joins TRBV30 and TRBJ2-1, with 9 bases aligning to TRBD1. The germline CDR1 and CDR2 sequences are GTSNPN and SVGIG (reference sequence). This CDR3 spans 12 amino acids. CDR3 coding DNA: TGTGCCTGGAGTGTGGGGGGACAGGGCAGAATCTTC. Its protein is CAWSVGGQGRIF.

This clone was seen more than once but under ten times. V and J are TRBV4-1 and TRBJ1-1; D is unresolved. Between the trimmed V and J ends, which lost 1 base and 6 bases, there was a span of 15 bases. This CDR3 has 15 residues. In germline, CDR1 is MGHRA, CDR2 YSYEKL. CDR3 DNA sequence: TGCGCCAGCAGCCAAGTCATAGGGCGAGCGGCTGAAGCTTTCTTT. The encoded protein is CASSQVIGRAAEAFF.

The rearrangement links TRBV7-9 to TRBJ2-1, with D perhaps TRBD1 (6 bases). The ends were cut back, 8 bases at V and 1 base at J, with 12 bases in the middle. The CDR3 is made up of 14 amino acids. Per germline, CDR1 SEHNR and CDR2 FQNEAQ (reference sequence). CDR3 in amino acids: CASGSDRSYNEQFF. DNA of the CDR3: TGTGCCAGCGGGAGTGACAGGTCCTACAATGAGCAGTTCTTC.

This clone was recorded a few times. This chain uses TRBV5-4 with TRBJ2-1; TRBD1 is a possible D gene (5 bases). Germline assignment: CDR1 SGHNT and CDR2 YYREEE (reference sequence). V lost 0 bases to trimming and J lost 0 bases, with 10 bases between them. This CDR3 contains 16 residues. This CDR3 reads CASSLVDDSSYNEQFF. For the CDR3, the DNA is TGTGCCAGCAGCTTGGTGGACGACAGCTCCTACAATGAGCAGTTCTTC.

The V call is TRBV5-1, the J call TRBJ1-3; TRBD1 matches at 7 bases. CDR1 SGHRS and CDR2 YFSETQ come from the germline V gene. V gave up 6 bases and J gave up 2 bases; unmatched junction bases: 14. The CDR3 is made up of 17 amino acids. The CDR3 region is CASTGGDSTLAGNTIYF. CDR3 coding DNA: TGCGCCAGCACCGGGGGGGACAGCACCCTCGCTGGAAACACCATATATTTT.

This clone was picked up a small number of times. This sequence joins TRBV30 and TRBJ2-5; D perhaps matches TRBD1 (5 bases). The CDR3 is 14 residues long. Trimming took off 0 bases at V and 0 bases at J, with 8 bases between the two ends. Germline V gives CDR1 GTSNPN, CDR2 SVGIG (reference sequence). The CDR3 DNA sequence: TGTGCCTGGAGTGTAGGGGCAGACCAAGAGACCCAGTACTTC. It specifies CAWSVGADQETQYF.

The rearrangement uses TRBV9 and TRBJ2-1, with D tentatively TRBD2 (6 bases). The CDR3 contains 14 residues. CDR1 is SGDLS, CDR2 YYNGEE, per germline. V lost 0 bases to trimming and J lost 9 bases, with 13 bases between them. The CDR3 protein is CASSVAGERGEQFF. The DNA of the CDR3 is TGTGCCAGCAGCGTAGCGGGAGAGCGAGGTGAGCAGTTCTTC.

This clone was counted only a few times. This CDR3 is CASSFRQGAILVAYEQYV. CDR3 coding DNA: TGTGCCAGCAGCTTTCGGCAGGGGGCAATCTTAGTCGCCTACGAGCAGTACGTC. The chain uses TRBV12-1 and TRBJ2-7; the D call TRBD1 from the table was never checked on the DNA. TRBV12-1 corresponds to a pseudogene. This CDR3 spans 18 amino acids.

This clone was counted a few times. Other DNA variants within this sample encode the same CDR3. The V gene is TRBV5-1, the J gene TRBJ2-3; 7 bases match TRBD2. The CDR3 is made up of 15 amino acids. CDR1 and CDR2 (germline): SGHRS, YFSETQ. J gave up 0 bases and V 4 bases, and 5 bases lay outside the gene matches. Here the CDR3 reads CASSLGGLSTDTQYF. The CDR3 bases are TGCGCCAGCAGCCTGGGGGGACTAAGCACAGATACGCAGTATTTT.

The table lists this clone with a few counts. V usage is TRBV20-1 and J usage is TRBJ2-5; D ambiguous. Trimming stripped 6 bases from V and 1 base from J, with 6 bases between. The CDR3 extends over 11 amino acids. Germline CDR1 DFQATT, CDR2 SNEGSKA (reference sequence). The CDR3 nucleotides read TGCAGTGCGCTACCCCAAGAGACCCAGTACTTC. Protein product: CSALPQETQYF.

This clone was seen only a few times. This CDR3 fails to terminate in the conserved phenylalanine or tryptophan, so it likely reflects a read error. The V gene is TRBV29-1, the J gene TRBJ1-2; D remains unclear. In germline, CDR1 is SQVTM, CDR2 ANQGSEA. V lost 7 bases, J lost 5 bases, and 11 bases lay in between. This CDR3 is built from 11 residues. The CDR3 region has the DNA TGCAGCGCCCCCTCGGGATATGGCTACACCTTA. Its translation: CSAPSGYGYTL.

This clone has only a few counts. The rearrangement joins TRBV7-2 to TRBJ2-5; TRBD2 is a possible D gene (6 bases). Germline CDR1 reads SGHTA; CDR2 reads FQGNSA. With 6 bases removed from V and 2 bases from J, the gap between germline ends came to 16 bases. The CDR3 has 15 amino acids. The CDR3: CASSPIYGGQETQYF. The CDR3 DNA reads TGTGCCAGCAGTCCGATCTACGGGGGTCAAGAGACCCAGTACTTC.

This clone was seen more than once but under ten times. V gene TRBV30 combines with J gene TRBJ2-3; 12 bases map to TRBD1. The germline V gene has CDR1 GTSNPN and CDR2 SVGIG (reference sequence). This CDR3 is built from 17 residues. The ends lost 2 bases at V and 5 bases at J; junction bases unmatched: 11. DNA of the CDR3: TGTGCCTGGAGTAGGGGGCCGGGACAGGGGGCCGGAGATACGCAGTATTTT. Its protein is CAWSRGPGQGAGDTQYF.

This clone has just a few counts. This chain links TRBV7-9 with TRBJ2-1, with 7 nucleotides matching TRBD2. The CDR3 runs 16 residues. Germline assignment: CDR1 SEHNR and CDR2 FQNEAQ (reference sequence). J was trimmed by 0 bases and V by 5 bases; bases with no gene match: 7. CDR3 sequence reads: CASSHTSESSYNEQFF. The CDR3 DNA reads TGTGCCAGCAGCCATACTAGCGAGAGCTCCTACAATGAGCAGTTCTTC.